The source of this TCR beta chain is a study of OX40 agonist ivuxolimab in advanced cancers. Sequencing was performed with immunoSEQ multiplex PCR; in TCRdb, only in-frame clones are kept and a portion is missing. This table has around 40,000 clones, around 87% appearing once. V trimming: 5 bases; J trimming: 1 base; junction bases outside the gene matches: 9. The CDR3 loop spans 19 amino acids. Germline assignment: CDR1 SGHTA and CDR2 FQGTGA. This TCR was recovered from an adult with an advanced solid tumor such as melanoma, head and neck, liver or kidney cancer. The sequencing here drew on CD4+ or CD8+ T cells sorted from blood, taken in a trial of the OX40 agonist ivuxolimab. V is TRBV7-3 and J is TRBJ2-3; 16 bases align to TRBD2. Here the CDR3 reads CASSMPGLAGGPGTDTQYF. The CDR3 DNA reads as TGTGCCAGCAGCATGCCGGGACTAGCGGGAGGGCCCGGCACAGATACGCAGTATTTT.